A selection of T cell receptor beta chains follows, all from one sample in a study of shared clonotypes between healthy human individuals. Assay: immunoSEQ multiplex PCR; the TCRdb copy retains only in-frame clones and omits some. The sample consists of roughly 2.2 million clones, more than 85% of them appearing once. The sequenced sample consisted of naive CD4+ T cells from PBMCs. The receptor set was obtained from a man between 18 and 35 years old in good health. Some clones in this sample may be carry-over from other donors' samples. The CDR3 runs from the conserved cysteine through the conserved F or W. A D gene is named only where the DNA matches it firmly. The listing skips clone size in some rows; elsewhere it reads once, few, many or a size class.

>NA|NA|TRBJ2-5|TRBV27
TGTGCCAGCAGTTTGAGTTGGGCAGAGACTATGGCCCAGTACTTC
CASSLSWAETMAQYF
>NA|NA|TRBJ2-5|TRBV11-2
TGTGCCAGCAGCGCCCTCGGTTGGGGGATACGACAAGAGACCCAGTACTTC
CASSALGWGIRQETQYF
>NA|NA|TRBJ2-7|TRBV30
TGTGCCTGGGCCCCCTCCTACTACGAGCAGTACTTC
CAWAPSYYEQYF
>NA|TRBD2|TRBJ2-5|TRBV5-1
TGCGCCAGCAGCCCGGGTGGCGTAGCGGGAGGTGAGACCCAGTACTTC
CASSPGGVAGGETQYF
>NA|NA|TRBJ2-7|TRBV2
TGTGCCAGCAGCGCGGAAGGGGGGGCTCTGTACGAGCAGTACTTC
CASSAEGGALYEQYF
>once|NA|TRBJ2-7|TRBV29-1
TGCAGCGTTAGTATGAGGTGGACAGCCTACGAGCAGTACTTC
CSVSMRWTAYEQYF
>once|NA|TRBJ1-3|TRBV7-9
TGTGCCAGCAGCTTAGGAGCCTCCGCGGGAAACACCATATATTTT
CASSLGASAGNTIYF
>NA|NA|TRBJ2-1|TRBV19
TGTGCCAGTAGCCCCAGGATTATGTACAATGAGCAGTTCTTC
CASSPRIMYNEQFF
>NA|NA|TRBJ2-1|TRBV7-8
TGTGCCAGCAGCTTAGCCCCATCGGGCCGGTTCAATGAGCAGTTCTTC
CASSLAPSGRFNEQFF
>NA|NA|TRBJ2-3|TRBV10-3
TGTGCCATCAGTGAAGGGAGTCGGTACGGCACAGATACGCAGTATTTT
CAISEGSRYGTDTQYF
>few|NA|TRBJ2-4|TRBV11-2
TGTGCCAGCAGCTTAGATCAGGGGCAGGTCGAAAACATTCAGTACTTC
CASSLDQGQVENIQYF
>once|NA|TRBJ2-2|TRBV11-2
TGTGCCAGCAGCTTAGGGCTAATCACCGGGGAGCTGTTTTTT
CASSLGLITGELFF
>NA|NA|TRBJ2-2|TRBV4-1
TGCGCCAGCAGCCAAGTAGGTTACGACACCGGGGAGCTGTTTTTT
CASSQVGYDTGELFF
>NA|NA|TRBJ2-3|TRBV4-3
TGCGCCAGCAGCCAAACCCGGGGGCAGGGACTCACAGATACGCAGTATTTT
CASSQTRGQGLTDTQYF
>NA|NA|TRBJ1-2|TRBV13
TGTGCCAGCAGCCCCCGGACTCGGGAAGTTGGCTACACCTTC
CASSPRTREVGYTF
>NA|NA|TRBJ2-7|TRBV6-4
TGTGCCAGCAGTGTGGGGAGAGGGGCCTACGAGCAGTACTTC
CASSVGRGAYEQYF
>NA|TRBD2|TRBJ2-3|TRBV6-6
TGTGCCAGCGCGGGAGGGTTACCGCAGTATTTT
CASAGGLPQYF
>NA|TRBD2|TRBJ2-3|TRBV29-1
TGCAGCGTTGTAGCGCTAGCGGGAGTTAGTACGCAGTATTTT
CSVVALAGVSTQYF
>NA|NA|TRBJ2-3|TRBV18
TGTGCCAGCTCACCATCGGATACGCAGTATTTT
CASSPSDTQYF
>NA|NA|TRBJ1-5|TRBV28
TGTGCCAGCACCCAGGGCAATCAGCCCCAGCATTTT
CASTQGNQPQHF
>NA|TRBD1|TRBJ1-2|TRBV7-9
TGTGCCAGCAGTCAAACTACAGGGGGCGCAGATGGCTACACCTTC
CASSQTTGGADGYTF
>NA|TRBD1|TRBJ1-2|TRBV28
TGTGCCAGCAGGGGTGGACAGGGGAGCGGCTATGGCTACACCTTC
CASRGGQGSGYGYTF
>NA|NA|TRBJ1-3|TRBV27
TGTGCCAGCAGTTTATCGGGCAGGGCGAGAAACACCATATATTTT
CASSLSGRARNTIYF
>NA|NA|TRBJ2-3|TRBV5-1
TGCGCCAGCAGCCCAGGGGGGGAAACAGATACGCAGTATTTT
CASSPGGETDTQYF
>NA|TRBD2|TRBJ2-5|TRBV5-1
TGCGCCAGCAACCCTATAGCGGGAGGGGAGACCCAGTACTTC
CASNPIAGGETQYF
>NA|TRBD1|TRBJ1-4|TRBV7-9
TGTGCCAGCAGCTACCGACTGGACAGGAGAAATGAAAAACTGTTTTTT
CASSYRLDRRNEKLFF
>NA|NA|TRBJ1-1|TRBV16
TGTGCCAGCAGCCAACCAGCTTTGAACACTGAAGCTTTCTTT
CASSQPALNTEAFF